Presented here are 22 T cell receptor beta chains from one specimen sequenced in a study of shared clonotypes between healthy human individuals. Repertoires were generated with immunoSEQ multiplex PCR, while TCRdb's copy carries only in-frame clones and drops some. The table has 850,000 to 1,200,000 clones, 65% to 80% seen once. Input material: memory CD4+ T cells sorted from blood. The subset denotes: CD45RA-negative fraction. The receptors were sampled from a man aged 18 to 30 in good health.

The chain recombines TRBV6-5 with TRBJ1-2, with D tentatively TRBD1 (5 bases). The CDR3 sequence is 14 residues long. V was pared by 4 bases and J by 3 bases, with 12 bases between. Germline assignment: CDR1 MNHEY and CDR2 SVGAGI. Here the CDR3 DNA reads TGTGCCAGCAGTTTATCCGGGACCTACTATGGCTACACCTTC. As protein: CASSLSGTYYGYTF.

This rearrangement joins TRBV7-8 to TRBJ1-6, with 7 bases identical to TRBD1. This CDR3 comprises 16 residues. The germline V gene encodes CDR1 SGHVS and CDR2 FQNEAQ. V lost 0 bases, J lost 10 bases, and 9 bases stayed unmatched. CDR3 in DNA: TGTGCCAGCAGCTTAGCCCGACAGGGATTAGGGTCACCCCTCCACTTT. Protein sequence: CASSLARQGLGSPLHF.

This rearrangement joins TRBV6-1 to TRBJ1-5; D might be TRBD1 (6 bases). Germline V CDR1 and CDR2: MNHNS, SASEGT. CDR3 length: 13 amino acids. Deletions cut 11 bases from V and 7 bases from J, with 18 bases between. CDR3 coding DNA: TGTGCCTGCCTGGGGGGGCTAGGACAGCCCCAGCATTTT. Translation: CACLGGLGQPQHF.

This chain links TRBV5-4 with TRBJ2-2; 8 bases line up with TRBD2. Per the germline V gene, CDR1 is SGHNT and CDR2 is YYREEE (reference sequence). Trimming at V came to 4 bases and at J to 4 bases, leaving 9 bases not matched to a gene. The CDR3 sequence is 16 residues long. The CDR3 DNA sequence: TGTGCCAGCAGCCCGTTAGCGGGGAGCTCCACCGGGGAGCTGTTTTTT. Amino acids: CASSPLAGSSTGELFF.

The J gene is TRBJ2-1, the V gene TRBV27, with D perhaps matching TRBD1 (8 bases). V was pared by 5 bases and J by 8 bases, with 16 bases between. The V gene's germline CDR1 is MNHEY and CDR2 SMNVEV (reference sequence). The CDR3 has 14 residues. The CDR3 sequence: CASSKRTGRDEQFF. In DNA form, the CDR3 reads TGTGCCAGCAGTAAGAGGACAGGGAGGGATGAGCAGTTCTTC.

V usage is TRBV5-1 and J usage is TRBJ2-3, with D perhaps TRBD2 (6 bases). The CDR3 has 14 amino acids. Germline V lookup: CDR1 SGHRS, CDR2 YFSETQ. The germline V and J ends were trimmed by 2 bases and 2 bases, with 9 bases remaining between them. This CDR3 is CASSFSGSTDTQYF. In DNA, the CDR3 is TGCGCCAGCAGCTTCAGCGGGTCCACAGATACGCAGTATTTT. The variable domain in full, with the rest retrieved from reference TRBV5-1 and TRBJ2-3, is KAGVTQTPRYLIKTRGQQVTLSCSPISGHRSVSWYQQTPGQGLQFLFEYFSETQRNKGNFPGRFSGRQFSNSRSEMNVSTLELGDSALYLCASSFSGSTDTQYFGPGTRLTVL.

The chain employs TRBV2 and TRBJ1-2, with a tentative D call TRBD1 (6 bases). Per the germline V gene, CDR1 is SNHLY and CDR2 is FYNNEI. There are 15 residues in the CDR3. Trimming took 4 bases from V and 4 from J, leaving 16 bases between them. CDR3 sequence reads: CASSGGQGLTYGYTF. CDR3 nucleotides: TGTGCCAGCAGTGGGGGTCAGGGGCTCACCTATGGCTACACCTTC.

Details on this clone: Within the sample, other DNA sequences also encode this same CDR3. J is TRBJ2-5 and V is TRBV10-1; the D is unclear. There are 12 residues in the CDR3. V lost 0 bases and J lost 5, with 4 bases in between. The germline V gene encodes CDR1 WNHNN and CDR2 SYGVQD (reference sequence). CDR3 DNA: TGCGCCAGCAGTGAGTCGGGGGAGACCCAGTACTTC. Its translation is CASSESGETQYF.

J is TRBJ1-4 and V is TRBV7-9; D gene ambiguous. Looked up from germline, CDR1 is SEHNR and CDR2 is FQNEAQ (reference sequence). The CDR3 extends over 15 amino acids. With 4 bases removed from V and 6 bases from J, the gap between germline ends came to 15 bases. CDR3 bases: TGTGCCAGCAGCTCGTACGCCGGACTTGATGAAAAACTGTTTTTT. Translating it yields CASSSYAGLDEKLFF.

The chain has TRBV5-1 and TRBJ2-3, with D tentatively TRBD1 (5 bases). Germline CDR1 SGHRS, CDR2 YFSETQ. V gave up 4 bases and J gave up 2 bases, with 14 bases separating them. CDR3 length: 15 amino acids. For the CDR3, the DNA is TGCGCCAGCAGCAGTCAGGGATTTCACACAGATACGCAGTATTTT. This codes for CASSSQGFHTDTQYF. The whole variable domain, remainder taken from reference TRBV5-1 and TRBJ2-3, is KAGVTQTPRYLIKTRGQQVTLSCSPISGHRSVSWYQQTPGQGLQFLFEYFSETQRNKGNFPGRFSGRQFSNSRSEMNVSTLELGDSALYLCASSSQGFHTDTQYFGPGTRLTVL.

The CDR3 region is CASNVLAGGQETQYF. The CDR3 region has the DNA TGTGCCAGCAATGTACTAGCGGGGGGCCAAGAGACCCAGTACTTC. The rearrangement links TRBV28 to TRBJ2-5, with TRBD2 identical over 12 bases. V shed 7 bases, J shed 1 base, and the junction held 4 bases outside the gene matches. The CDR3 extends over 15 amino acids. Germline CDR1 is MDHEN and CDR2 is SYDVKM.

The chain carries TRBV7-2 and TRBJ1-2; 9 bases are a match to TRBD1. The CDR3 length is 17 residues. From germline, CDR1 is SGHTA and CDR2 FQGNSA. V lost 5 bases and J lost 4; bases outside the gene matches: 14. The CDR3 nucleotides read TGTGCCAGCAGCCGAGACAGGGGGATCGGCCGGAGCTATGGCTACACCTTC. Amino acid sequence: CASSRDRGIGRSYGYTF.

There are a few counts of this clone. The gene calls are TRBV5-1 and TRBJ2-1, with a tentative D call TRBD1 (6 bases). V was trimmed by 0 bases and J by 7 bases, leaving 14 bases between them. CDR1 is SGHRS, CDR2 YFSETQ, per germline. The length of the CDR3 is 15 residues. CDR3 bases: TGCGCCAGCAGCTTGGTACCTAGGGACAATAATGAGCAGTTCTTC. Translation gives CASSLVPRDNNEQFF. The variable domain in full, with the rest retrieved from reference TRBV5-1 and TRBJ2-1, is KAGVTQTPRYLIKTRGQQVTLSCSPISGHRSVSWYQQTPGQGLQFLFEYFSETQRNKGNFPGRFSGRQFSNSRSEMNVSTLELGDSALYLCASSLVPRDNNEQFFGPGTRLTVL.

The rearrangement joins TRBV9 to TRBJ1-4; D gene uncertain. The CDR3 covers 16 residues. Between the trimmed V and J ends, which lost 0 bases and 0 bases, there was a span of 9 bases. In germline, CDR1 is SGDLS, CDR2 YYNGEE. The CDR3 loop is CASSVGLGATNEKLFF. The DNA of the CDR3 is TGTGCCAGCAGCGTAGGTCTGGGAGCAACTAATGAAAAACTGTTTTTT.

This sequence joins TRBV9 and TRBJ2-5, with D tentatively TRBD1 or TRBD2 (5 bases each). Germline CDR1 is SGDLS and CDR2 is YYNGEE. Deletions cut 3 bases from V and 5 bases from J, with 14 bases between. This CDR3 is 14 amino acids long. In nucleotides, the CDR3 is TGTGCCAGCAGCGGAGGTGGGACGAGGGAGACCCAGTACTTC. This translates into CASSGGGTRETQYF. Full variable domain (outside the CDR3, taken from reference TRBV9 and TRBJ2-5): DSGVTQTPKHLITATGQRVTLRCSPRSGDLSVYWYQQSLDQGLQFLIQYYNGEERAKGNILERFSAQQFPDLHSELNLSSLELGDSALYFCASSGGGTRETQYFGPGTRLLVL.

This chain uses TRBV5-1 with TRBJ2-3; D remains ambiguous. The germline V and J ends were trimmed by 0 bases and 0 bases, with 11 bases remaining between them. This CDR3 is 16 amino acids long. Germline V gene data show CDR1 as SGHRS and CDR2 as YFSETQ. CDR3 nucleotides: TGCGCCAGCAGCTTGGTCGGAGACGCAAGCACAGATACGCAGTATTTT. Its translation is CASSLVGDASTDTQYF. The full variable domain, its missing parts supplied by reference TRBV5-1 and TRBJ2-3, is KAGVTQTPRYLIKTRGQQVTLSCSPISGHRSVSWYQQTPGQGLQFLFEYFSETQRNKGNFPGRFSGRQFSNSRSEMNVSTLELGDSALYLCASSLVGDASTDTQYFGPGTRLTVL.

V is TRBV30 and J is TRBJ1-2, with D tentatively TRBD1 (6 bases). The CDR3 loop spans 14 amino acids. The V and J ends lost 0 bases and 4 bases respectively, with 12 bases between them. Germline V gene sequence: CDR1 GTSNPN, CDR2 SVGIG (reference sequence). The CDR3 here is CAWSVRGGGYGYTF. CDR3 DNA: TGTGCCTGGAGTGTAAGAGGGGGTGGCTATGGCTACACCTTC. The full variable domain, in which reference TRBV30 and TRBJ1-2 provide the parts outside the CDR3, is SQTIHQWPATLVQPVGSPLSLECTVEGTSNPNLYWYRQAAGRGLQLLFYSVGIGQISSEVPQNLSASRPQDRQFILSSKKLLLSDSGFYLCAWSVRGGGYGYTFGSGTRLTVV.

The V call is TRBV30, the J call TRBJ1-2, with TRBD1 as a possible D gene (6 bases). This CDR3 comprises 18 residues. V gave up 2 bases and J gave up 0 bases, with 22 bases separating them. In germline, CDR1 is GTSNPN, CDR2 SVGIG (reference sequence). The CDR3 DNA reads TGTGCCTGGAGTCCACCGGGACACGGATTTCTAACTAACTATGGCTACACCTTC. This encodes CAWSPPGHGFLTNYGYTF.

The rearrangement links TRBV5-1 to TRBJ1-1; 7 bases are a match to TRBD1. The CDR3 consists of 13 residues. The germline V gene encodes CDR1 SGHRS and CDR2 YFSETQ. With 9 bases clipped from V and 2 bases from J, the junction kept 7 bases outside the gene matches. This CDR3 reads CATQGTENTEAFF. DNA for the CDR3: TGCGCCACTCAAGGGACAGAAAACACTGAAGCTTTCTTT. The full variable domain, its missing parts supplied by reference TRBV5-1 and TRBJ1-1, is KAGVTQTPRYLIKTRGQQVTLSCSPISGHRSVSWYQQTPGQGLQFLFEYFSETQRNKGNFPGRFSGRQFSNSRSEMNVSTLELGDSALYLCATQGTENTEAFFGQGTRLTVV.

The chain carries TRBV11-3 and TRBJ2-2; D unresolved. The CDR3 extends over 15 amino acids. Looked up from germline, CDR1 is SGHNT and CDR2 is YENEEA. V lost 5 bases and J 6 bases, leaving 16 bases between the germline ends. In DNA form, the CDR3 reads TGTGCCAGCAGCCCATTGGGTCTTGGGGCCGGGGAGCTGTTTTTT. Translation gives CASSPLGLGAGELFF.

The CDR3 sequence is CASTLSNEQFF. The CDR3 bases are TGTGCCAGCACCCTCTCCAATGAGCAGTTCTTC. This rearrangement joins TRBV6-5 to TRBJ2-1, with D uncertain. The CDR3 has 11 residues. With 7 bases removed from V and 6 bases from J, the gap between germline ends came to 7 bases. Germline CDR1 MNHEY, CDR2 SVGAGI.

This clone was seen more than once but under ten times. This CDR3 reads CSAPQDTEAFF. CDR3 DNA: TGCAGTGCCCCACAGGACACTGAAGCTTTCTTT. V usage is TRBV20-1 and J usage is TRBJ1-1; tentative D call: TRBD1 (5 bases). The CDR3 has 11 residues. V lost 6 bases to trimming and J lost 3 bases, with 8 bases between them. CDR1 and CDR2 from the germline V gene are DFQATT and SNEGSKA (reference sequence).